The next 20 T cell receptor beta chains were all read from a single sample in a study of T cells in tumors after PD-1 blockade. Produced via immunoSEQ multiplex PCR; TCRdb's table is partial and in-frame only. The data show approximately 46,000 clones, approximately 75% seen once. The sequenced sample was PBMCs, obtained before anti-PD-1 treatment. The receptors shown here come from a human donor with basal cell carcinoma.

This clone was counted a single time. The chain combines TRBV19 with TRBJ2-3, with no clear D. The CDR3 spans 13 residues. The V gene lost 7 bases and the J gene lost 1 base, with 9 bases spanning the gap. Germline V CDR1 and CDR2: LNHDA, SQIVND (reference sequence). The CDR3 sequence is CASKGGGTDTQYF. CDR3 nucleotides: TGTGCCAGTAAGGGCGGCGGCACAGATACGCAGTATTTT.

The chain links TRBV24-1 to TRBJ1-2; TRBD1 might be the D (5 bases). Deletions cut 3 bases from V and 8 bases from J, with 6 bases between. In germline, CDR1 is KGHDR, CDR2 SFDVKD. CDR3 length: 11 residues. CDR3 region: CATSDRGGYTF. The CDR3, as DNA: TGTGCCACCAGTGATAGGGGCGGCTACACCTTC.

This clone was seen only a few times. The chain joins TRBV7-2 to TRBJ1-5; 10 bases are a match to TRBD1. V lost 4 bases, J lost 3 bases, and 6 bases stayed unmatched. The CDR3 has 16 residues. Germline V gene lookup returns CDR1 SGHTA and CDR2 FQGNSA. DNA of the CDR3: TGTGCCAGCAGCTCCCGGGACAGGGGTTTCAATCAGCCCCAGCATTTT. Its protein is CASSSRDRGFNQPQHF.

This chain uses TRBV7-6 with TRBJ1-6, with D perhaps matching TRBD1 (5 bases). The CDR3 runs 16 residues. CDR1 is SGHVS, CDR2 FNYEAQ, per germline. V was clipped by 1 base and J by 10 bases, with 17 bases between them. CDR3 protein: CASSLELGGISSPLHF. CDR3 nucleotides: TGTGCCAGCAGCTTAGAACTCGGGGGTATCTCCTCACCCCTCCACTTT.

This clone came up a few times. This chain connects TRBV28 to TRBJ1-2; D call uncertain. The CDR3 length is 13 residues. V was clipped by 2 bases and J by 1 base, with 5 bases between them. The germline V gene has CDR1 MDHEN and CDR2 SYDVKM. The chain's CDR3 is CASSLSINYGYTF. The CDR3 DNA reads TGTGCCAGCAGTTTAAGTATTAACTATGGCTACACCTTC.

V is TRBV6-6 and J is TRBJ1-1, with 10 bases that match TRBD1. This CDR3 is built from 15 residues. Germline lookup yields CDR1 MNHNY and CDR2 SVGAGI (reference sequence). V shed 5 bases, J shed 5 bases, and the junction held 8 bases outside the gene matches. The CDR3 DNA is TGTGCCAGCAGTACTGACAGGGGGCATGAAACTGAAGCTTTCTTT. This gives the protein CASSTDRGHETEAFF.

The genes are TRBV20-1 and TRBJ2-1; D gene unclear. Germline V gene data show CDR1 as DFQATT and CDR2 as SNEGSKA (reference sequence). The CDR3 is 11 residues long. The CDR3 DNA is TGCAGCCCGAGAACCTACAATGAGCAGTTCTTC. Amino acid sequence: CSPRTYNEQFF.

The chain links TRBV14 to TRBJ2-1; the D is unclear. V was shortened by 3 bases and J by 0 bases, with 6 bases between the two germline ends. Germline V lookup: CDR1 SGHDN, CDR2 FVKESK. CDR3 length equals 14 residues. This CDR3 reads CASSHLTSYNEQFF. The CDR3 DNA reads as TGTGCCAGCAGCCATTTGACCTCCTACAATGAGCAGTTCTTC.

The CDR3 bases are TGTGCCAGCAGAGTCATGGGGGGCACTGAAGCTTTCTTT. This encodes CASRVMGGTEAFF. V gene TRBV12-3 or TRBV12-4 combines with J gene TRBJ1-1, with D possibly TRBD1 on 5 matching bases. CDR3 length equals 13 residues. V was clipped by 6 bases and J by 4 bases, with 12 bases between them.

The V gene is TRBV28, the J gene TRBJ1-2; D unclear. V shed 3 bases and J shed 8 bases, with 13 bases lying between them. CDR3 length equals 13 residues. Per germline, CDR1 MDHEN and CDR2 SYDVKM. The DNA of the CDR3 is TGTGCCAGCAGTTTGGCAAAGACAAGAGGCTACACCTTC. Its translation is CASSLAKTRGYTF.

V is TRBV5-5 and J is TRBJ2-1; 8 nucleotides agree with TRBD2. Trimming at V came to 3 bases and at J to 7 bases, leaving 9 bases not matched to a gene. The germline V gene encodes CDR1 SGHKS and CDR2 YYEKEE (reference sequence). The CDR3 totals 15 residues. CDR3 DNA sequence: TGTGCCAGCAGCTCGAGCGGGAGTCTGTATAATGAGCAGTTCTTC. This encodes CASSSSGSLYNEQFF.

The chain employs TRBV7-6 and TRBJ2-5; D remains ambiguous. CDR3 size: 14 residues. V dropped 2 bases and J dropped 2 bases, with 9 bases sitting between them. CDR1 is SGHVS, CDR2 FNYEAQ, per germline. CDR3 coding DNA: TGTGCCAGCAGCTTACTCAATACTCAAGAGACCCAGTACTTC. Translating gives CASSLLNTQETQYF.

The chain carries TRBV2 and TRBJ2-3; D remains unclear. V was shortened by 2 bases and J by 2 bases, with 14 bases between the two germline ends. This CDR3 region has 16 residues. Germline values: CDR1 SNHLY, CDR2 FYNNEI. The DNA for the CDR3 is TGTGCCAGCAGTGAACGATTTACCCCCCCCACAGATACGCAGTATTTT. It encodes CASSERFTPPTDTQYF.

In its sample, this clone ranks as medium-sized (0.01 to 0.1%). V usage is TRBV2 and J usage is TRBJ1-1; a possible D gene is TRBD1 (6 bases). CDR1 is SNHLY, CDR2 FYNNEI, per germline. Deletions cut 4 bases from V and 6 bases from J, with 18 bases between. There are 15 residues in the CDR3. CDR3 region: CASSVKGGAGAEAFF. CDR3 nucleotides: TGTGCCAGCAGTGTAAAGGGGGGGGCTGGGGCTGAAGCTTTCTTT.

This rearrangement joins TRBV6-5 to TRBJ1-1; TRBD1 matches 8 bases. Trimming removed 3 bases from V and 6 bases from J; junction bases left unmatched: 6. Germline CDR1 and CDR2: MNHEY and SVGAGI. CDR3 length equals 14 residues. The CDR3 nucleotides are TGTGCCAGCAGTTATTCCCAGGGGGCTTCTGAAGCTTTCTTT. Translation: CASSYSQGASEAFF.

The sample holds a few counts of this clone. The rearrangement links TRBV4-2 to TRBJ2-1; D is ambiguous. CDR3 length: 13 residues. From germline, CDR1 is LGHNA and CDR2 YNFKEQ. V lost 3 bases, J lost 6 bases, and 9 bases lay in between. The CDR3 sequence: CASSQISSNEQFF. DNA for the CDR3: TGTGCCAGCAGCCAGATTTCAAGCAATGAGCAGTTCTTC.

The chain carries TRBV9 and TRBJ2-7; possibly TRBD2 for D (5 bases). V was shortened by 4 bases and J by 2 bases, with 13 bases between the two germline ends. CDR3 size: 14 residues. The germline V gene has CDR1 SGDLS and CDR2 YYNGEE. CDR3 sequence reads: CASSLEGEAYEQYF. CDR3 in DNA: TGTGCCAGCAGCCTCGAGGGTGAGGCCTACGAGCAGTACTTC.

The rearrangement joins TRBV6-1 to TRBJ1-3, with no clear D. The V end was cut by 3 bases, the J end by 0 bases, with 6 bases between. In germline, CDR1 is MNHNS, CDR2 SASEGT. CDR3 size: 14 residues. CDR3 sequence: CASSESSSGNTIYF. For the CDR3, the DNA is TGTGCCAGCAGTGAGTCTAGCTCTGGAAACACCATATATTTT.

The chain carries TRBV5-1 and TRBJ2-1; D might be TRBD2 (6 bases). Trimming took 4 bases from V and 5 from J, leaving 16 bases between them. Germline lookup yields CDR1 SGHRS and CDR2 YFSETQ. This CDR3 is built from 15 residues. The CDR3 here is CASSHGLLQNNEQFF. CDR3 in DNA: TGCGCCAGCAGCCATGGACTACTCCAAAACAATGAGCAGTTCTTC.

The V and J genes are TRBV7-7 and TRBJ2-1; 7 bases match TRBD1. The CDR3 is made up of 17 amino acids. V gave up 1 base and J gave up 6 bases; unmatched junction bases: 12. CDR1 SSHAT and CDR2 FNYEAQ come from the germline V gene (reference sequence). CDR3 residues: CASSLGRGGRSSNEQFF. The CDR3, as DNA: TGTGCCAGCAGCTTAGGCCGAGGGGGCAGGTCTAGCAATGAGCAGTTCTTC.